This is a list of T cell receptor beta chains from one sample in a study of blood T cell repertoires in COVID-19. The assay was immunoSEQ multiplex PCR, and TCRdb's table has in-frame clones only and misses some. The sample has approximately 110,000 clones; about four fifths are singletons. The sample was peripheral blood. These TCRs come from a woman of 80 years or more with acute or convalescent COVID-19. CDR3s include the opening cysteine and the closing phenylalanine or tryptophan. The D gene is left open where the match is weak. Expanded clones are given a class, and other clones once, few, many or no size at all.

J gene: TRBJ2-2; clone size: .; D gene: TRBD1; V gene: TRBV5-1; CDR3 DNA: TGCGCCAGCAGCTTAACCGGGACAGGGGATACCGGGGAGCTGTTTTTT; CDR3 protein: CASSLTGTGDTGELFF
J gene: TRBJ2-5; clone size: .; D gene: .; V gene: TRBV7-8; CDR3 DNA: TGTGCCAGCAGCCCGCGTGAGCAGGGGACCCAGTACTTC; CDR3 protein: CASSPREQGTQYF
J gene: TRBJ1-1; clone size: .; D gene: .; V gene: TRBV5-1; CDR3 DNA: TGCGCCAGCAGGAGGGATTACACTGAAGCTTTCTTT; CDR3 protein: CASRRDYTEAFF
J gene: TRBJ1-3; clone size: few; D gene: .; V gene: TRBV28; CDR3 DNA: TGTGCCAGCAGTCAACTCAGGGGTGCTGGAAACACCATATATTTT; CDR3 protein: CASSQLRGAGNTIYF
J gene: TRBJ2-1; clone size: .; D gene: TRBD2; V gene: TRBV2; CDR3 DNA: TGTGCCAGCAGTGAAGCGAGAGGCCCGGGACTAGCGGGAGCGAGCTCCTACAATGAGCAGTTCTTC; CDR3 protein: CASSEARGPGLAGASSYNEQFF
J gene: TRBJ2-3; clone size: .; D gene: .; V gene: TRBV7-9; CDR3 DNA: TGTGCCAGCAGCTCGCTCCACAGGGGCACAGATACGCAGTATTTT; CDR3 protein: CASSSLHRGTDTQYF
J gene: TRBJ2-6; clone size: .; D gene: TRBD1; V gene: TRBV24-1; CDR3 DNA: TGTGCCACCAGTGATTTGGGGGACAGGGTGGGCACTGGGGCCAACGTCCTGACTTTC; CDR3 protein: CATSDLGDRVGTGANVLTF
J gene: TRBJ2-2; clone size: once; D gene: .; V gene: TRBV7-9; CDR3 DNA: TGTGCCAGCAGCTTAGTGACGGGATCCACCGGGGAGCTGTTTTTT; CDR3 protein: CASSLVTGSTGELFF
J gene: TRBJ2-2; clone size: .; D gene: TRBD1; V gene: TRBV27; CDR3 DNA: TGTGCCAGCAGTTCCCGGGACAGGGGGGGTACCGGGGAGCTGTTTTTT; CDR3 protein: CASSSRDRGGTGELFF
J gene: TRBJ2-1; clone size: .; D gene: .; V gene: TRBV18; CDR3 DNA: TGTGCCAGCTCACCCCAGCGAACCTACAATGAGCAGTTCTTC; CDR3 protein: CASSPQRTYNEQFF
J gene: TRBJ2-1; clone size: .; D gene: .; V gene: TRBV3-1/TRBV3-2; CDR3 DNA: TGTGCCAGCAGCCAAGAGACTAGAAGGGGCAATGAGCAGTTCTTC; CDR3 protein: CASSQETRRGNEQFF
J gene: TRBJ2-2; clone size: .; D gene: .; V gene: TRBV6-5; CDR3 DNA: TGTGCCAGCAGTCGCGGACTCATTCCCACCGGGGAGCTGTTTTTT; CDR3 protein: CASSRGLIPTGELFF
J gene: TRBJ2-2; clone size: once; D gene: TRBD1; V gene: TRBV5-1; CDR3 DNA: TGCGCCAGCAGCTCACAGGGGAGTGGGACCGGGGAGCTGTTTTTT; CDR3 protein: CASSSQGSGTGELFF
J gene: TRBJ2-2; clone size: .; D gene: .; V gene: TRBV5-6; CDR3 DNA: TGTGCCAGCAGCCTAGAGACGAAGAACACCGGGGAGCTGTTTTTT; CDR3 protein: CASSLETKNTGELFF
J gene: TRBJ2-1; clone size: .; D gene: TRBD2; V gene: TRBV9; CDR3 DNA: TGTGCCAGCAGCGTAGCCGGAACTAGCGAGGAGCAGTTCTTC; CDR3 protein: CASSVAGTSEEQFF
J gene: TRBJ2-7; clone size: .; D gene: TRBD2; V gene: TRBV5-1; CDR3 DNA: TGCGCCAGCAGCTTGGCCGGGCGGGAGGACTACGAGCAGTACTTC; CDR3 protein: CASSLAGREDYEQYF
J gene: TRBJ1-6; clone size: .; D gene: .; V gene: TRBV4-2; CDR3 DNA: TGTGCCAGCAGCCCCCGAGCACCAACTTATTCACCCCTCCACTTT; CDR3 protein: CASSPRAPTYSPLHF
J gene: TRBJ2-3; clone size: .; D gene: TRBD2; V gene: TRBV7-2; CDR3 DNA: TGTGCCAGCAGCTTATCTCTAGCGGGAGGTCGCACAGATACGCAGTATTTT; CDR3 protein: CASSLSLAGGRTDTQYF
J gene: TRBJ1-5; clone size: .; D gene: .; V gene: TRBV3-1/TRBV3-2; CDR3 DNA: TGTGCCAGCAGCCAGGGAGGGTACAATCAGCCCCAGCATTTT; CDR3 protein: CASSQGGYNQPQHF
J gene: TRBJ2-1; clone size: few; D gene: TRBD2; V gene: TRBV5-6; CDR3 DNA: TGTGCCAGCAGCTTGCGAGGGACTAGCGGGAGGAATGAGCAGTTCTTC; CDR3 protein: CASSLRGTSGRNEQFF
J gene: TRBJ2-7; clone size: .; D gene: TRBD2; V gene: TRBV5-4; CDR3 DNA: TGTGCCAGCAGCTTCAATTTGGGGGGGAGCTCCTACGAGCAGTACTTC; CDR3 protein: CASSFNLGGSSYEQYF
J gene: TRBJ2-5; clone size: .; D gene: .; V gene: TRBV16; CDR3 DNA: TGTGCCAGCAGCCCACGACGGGAAGAGACCCAGTACTTC; CDR3 protein: CASSPRREETQYF
J gene: TRBJ2-7; clone size: .; D gene: .; V gene: TRBV4-1; CDR3 DNA: TGCGCCAGCAGCCCCCAAGAGGGAAGGACGGACGAGCAGTACTTC; CDR3 protein: CASSPQEGRTDEQYF
J gene: TRBJ1-6; clone size: .; D gene: TRBD1; V gene: TRBV7-8; CDR3 DNA: TGTGCCAGCAGCGGGGACAGTCTCTCCTATAATTCACCCCTCCACTTT; CDR3 protein: CASSGDSLSYNSPLHF
J gene: TRBJ2-1; clone size: .; D gene: TRBD2; V gene: TRBV5-1; CDR3 DNA: TGCGCCAGCAGCTTGGAACTAGCGGGAGGGTTGAATGAGCAGTTCTTC; CDR3 protein: CASSLELAGGLNEQFF
J gene: TRBJ2-5; clone size: .; D gene: TRBD1; V gene: TRBV28; CDR3 DNA: TGTGCCAGCAGTTTGAGGACAGGGGAAGAGACCCAGTACTTC; CDR3 protein: CASSLRTGEETQYF
J gene: TRBJ1-1; clone size: .; D gene: TRBD1; V gene: TRBV18; CDR3 DNA: TGTGCCAGCTCCCGGGACAGGGAATGGACTGAAGCTTTCTTT; CDR3 protein: CASSRDREWTEAFF
J gene: TRBJ2-3; clone size: .; D gene: TRBD1; V gene: TRBV2; CDR3 DNA: TGTGCCAGCAGTGTGGGGGACAGGTTCACAGATACGCAGTATTTT; CDR3 protein: CASSVGDRFTDTQYF
J gene: TRBJ2-7; clone size: .; D gene: TRBD1; V gene: TRBV2; CDR3 DNA: TGTGCCAGCAGACCGACAGGGGCCTACGAGCAGTACTTC; CDR3 protein: CASRPTGAYEQYF
J gene: TRBJ1-5; clone size: once; D gene: TRBD1; V gene: TRBV28; CDR3 DNA: TGTGCCAGCAGAGATCAACAGGGGGGGAATCAGCCCCAGCATTTT; CDR3 protein: CASRDQQGGNQPQHF
J gene: TRBJ2-3; clone size: few; D gene: .; V gene: TRBV19; CDR3 DNA: TGTGCCAGTAGTATAAGGGAGATGTTGACAGATACGCAGTATTTT; CDR3 protein: CASSIREMLTDTQYF
J gene: TRBJ2-3; clone size: .; D gene: TRBD1; V gene: TRBV11-3; CDR3 DNA: TGTGCCAGCAGCTTAAGAGGGGGCGGCACAGATACGCAGTATTTT; CDR3 protein: CASSLRGGGTDTQYF
J gene: TRBJ1-4; clone size: few; D gene: .; V gene: TRBV7-9; CDR3 DNA: TGTGCCAGCAGCTCCGAGTCCCTAAACCGGGGTGAAAAACTGTTTTTT; CDR3 protein: CASSSESLNRGEKLFF
J gene: TRBJ2-1; clone size: .; D gene: .; V gene: TRBV3-1/TRBV3-2; CDR3 DNA: TGTGCCAGCAGCTTGAATAGGGGTATAAGTTCCTACAATGAGCAGTTCTTC; CDR3 protein: CASSLNRGISSYNEQFF
J gene: TRBJ2-5; clone size: .; D gene: TRBD2; V gene: TRBV24-1; CDR3 DNA: TGTGCCACCAGTGAGGGGGACGGGAGGGAGCAAGAGACCCAGTACTTC; CDR3 protein: CATSEGDGREQETQYF